The 16 T cell receptor beta chains below come from one sample, sequenced in a study of T-cell memory formation after mild COVID-19. TCRdb re-analysed the 5' RACE reads in MiXCR, keeping a single row per CDR3 protein. The table has some 150,000 distinct CDR3 sequences, 15% to 20% seen once; the top ten hold around 2.4%. Sequenced sample: PBMCs or a T cell subset sorted from them (not recorded which). The origin of the receptors is an adult woman who had mild COVID-19 (a few samples of this study predate the infection). Cell type and time point are not known.

This clonotype was recorded a few times. V gene TRBV12-3 or TRBV12-4 combines with J gene TRBJ2-7; no firm D call. Trimming shortened V by 5 bases and J by 6 bases, and 8 bases separated the two germline ends. This CDR3 region has 11 residues. Here the CDR3 reads CASSVGFEQYF. As DNA, the CDR3 is TGTGCCAGCAGTGTCGGGTTCGAGCAGTACTTC.

This clonotype occurred many times. The chain is built from TRBV5-1 and TRBJ2-3; 13 positions agree with TRBD2. Germline CDR1 SGHRS, CDR2 YFSETQ. The CDR3 is 19 residues long. After removal of 0 bases from V and 2 bases from J, the junction contained 9 bases not matched to a gene. For the CDR3, the DNA is TGCGCCAGCAGCTTGGTTCAACGCGGACTAGCGGGGGACACAGATACGCAGTATTTT. As protein: CASSLVQRGLAGDTDTQYF.

This clonotype was counted between two and nine times. This rearrangement joins TRBV7-6 to TRBJ1-4, with TRBD1 identical over 7 bases. The germline CDR1 and CDR2 sequences are SGHVS and FNYEAQ. CDR3 length: 14 residues. V lost 4 bases to trimming and J lost 1 base; unmatched junction nucleotides: 0. CDR3 region: CASSSGGTNEKLFF. The DNA for the CDR3 is TGTGCCAGCAGCTCAGGGGGAACTAATGAAAAACTGTTTTTT.

The gene calls are TRBV5-1 and TRBJ1-1, with 8 positions matching TRBD1. This CDR3 comprises 15 residues. Germline values: CDR1 SGHRS, CDR2 YFSETQ. V lost 4 bases, J lost 6 bases, and 11 bases stayed unmatched. CDR3 amino acids: CASSTRQGSPAEAFF. CDR3 bases: TGCGCCAGCAGCACTAGACAGGGGTCCCCCGCTGAAGCTTTCTTT.

This clonotype occurred a few times. The rearrangement links TRBV10-3 to TRBJ2-1, with TRBD1 as a possible D gene (5 bases). Per germline, CDR1 ENHRY and CDR2 SYGVKD. The CDR3 consists of 15 residues. V was pared by 6 bases and J by 0 bases, with 12 bases between. DNA of the CDR3: TGTGCCATCAGCCCTCGACAGAGCTCCTACAATGAGCAGTTCTTC. Its translation: CAISPRQSSYNEQFF.

This clonotype was seen repeatedly, ten times or more. The chain couples TRBV29-1 to TRBJ2-7; D may be TRBD1 (6 bases). Germline assignment: CDR1 SQVTM and CDR2 ANQGSEA. The CDR3 spans 16 residues. V was pared by 4 bases and J by 1 base, with 20 bases between. For the CDR3, the DNA is TGCAGCGTTGTCCGTGTTACAGGGTCTGTTTCCTACGAGCAGTACTTC. As protein: CSVVRVTGSVSYEQYF.

The sample holds many counts of this clonotype. The rearrangement uses TRBV7-9 and TRBJ1-1, with 8 bases matching TRBD1. Trimming took 6 bases from V and 0 from J; bases not matched to a gene: 9. Germline V gene lookup returns CDR1 SEHNR and CDR2 FQNEAQ (reference sequence). The CDR3 has 16 residues. This CDR3 is CASSQDRGWMNTEAFF. The CDR3 DNA reads as TGTGCCAGCAGTCAAGACAGGGGTTGGATGAACACTGAAGCTTTCTTT.

The chain couples TRBV7-2 to TRBJ2-1; TRBD2 matches 10 bases. This CDR3 is 19 amino acids long. V dropped 7 bases and J dropped 2; count of bases not matched to a gene: 17. Germline-derived CDR1 and CDR2 are SGHTA and FQGNSA. DNA for the CDR3: TGTGCCAGCATACCGAGGGGGACTAGCGTGCCAAGCCCCTACAATGAGCAGTTCTTC. This sequence encodes CASIPRGTSVPSPYNEQFF.

The rearrangement joins TRBV7-2 to TRBJ2-3; D unclear. Trimming took 1 base from V and 1 from J, leaving 9 bases between them. This CDR3 is built from 15 residues. From germline, CDR1 is SGHTA and CDR2 FQGNSA. CDR3: CASSLGVPRTDTQYF. In nucleotides, the CDR3 is TGTGCCAGCAGCTTAGGGGTCCCCCGCACAGATACGCAGTATTTT.

This clonotype was seen more than once but under ten times. The chain is built from TRBV7-2 and TRBJ2-1; 9 bases align to TRBD1. Germline assignment: CDR1 SGHTA and CDR2 FQGNSA. V dropped 3 bases and J dropped 3; count of bases not matched to a gene: 3. The CDR3 sequence is 15 residues long. DNA of the CDR3: TGTGCCAGCAGCTTGACAGGGGGTTTCTACAATGAGCAGTTCTTC. Protein sequence: CASSLTGGFYNEQFF.

The CDR3 region has the DNA TGTGCCAGCAAAAGGTGGCAGAGCTCTGGAAACACCATATATTTT. Protein: CASKRWQSSGNTIYF. This chain joins TRBV12-3 or TRBV12-4 and TRBJ1-3; D gene ambiguous. The CDR3 is 15 amino acids. Trimming left V 7 bases short and J 0 bases short, with 13 bases between.

The V gene is TRBV4-1, the J gene TRBJ1-2; tentatively, D is TRBD1 (5 bases). Trimming left V 2 bases short and J 7 bases short, with 17 bases between. The germline CDR1 and CDR2 sequences are MGHRA and YSYEKL. The CDR3 spans 15 residues. CDR3 amino acids: CASSQPGAGGGGYTF. As DNA, the CDR3 is TGCGCCAGCAGCCAACCTGGGGCGGGTGGTGGTGGCTACACCTTC.

In this sample, this clonotype turned up many times. The CDR3 protein is CASSLTDLGNTEAFF. The CDR3 bases are TGTGCCAGCAGCTTGACAGATCTTGGGAACACTGAAGCTTTCTTT. This chain links TRBV7-3 with TRBJ1-1; maybe TRBD1 (5 bases). The CDR3 has 15 amino acids. CDR1 is SGHTA and CDR2 is FQGTGA in the germline V gene. V was pared by 3 bases and J by 1 base, with 12 bases between.

The rearrangement links TRBV2 to TRBJ2-1; TRBD2 might be the D (6 bases). Trimming took off 5 bases at V and 3 bases at J, with 11 bases between the two ends. From germline, CDR1 is SNHLY and CDR2 FYNNEI. CDR3 length: 14 amino acids. The CDR3 sequence is CASSRREGYNEQFF. The CDR3 DNA reads as TGTGCCAGCAGTCGGAGGGAAGGCTACAATGAGCAGTTCTTC.

V and J are TRBV7-2 and TRBJ2-5, with 7 bases fitting TRBD1. Trimming removed 5 bases from V and 4 bases from J; junction bases left unmatched: 4. The CDR3 sequence is 13 residues long. The germline gives CDR1 SGHTA, CDR2 FQGNSA. The CDR3 spells CASSTRDRETQYF. The CDR3 DNA follows: TGTGCCAGCAGCACCCGGGACAGAGAGACCCAGTACTTC.

The chain uses TRBV24-1 and TRBJ2-7; D remains unclear. The germline V and J ends were trimmed by 3 bases and 4 bases, with 9 bases remaining between them. CDR1 is KGHDR and CDR2 is SFDVKD in the germline V gene. The CDR3 length is 13 residues. As DNA, the CDR3 is TGTGCCACCAGTGATGCACTCCAGTACGAGCAGTACTTC. Amino acids: CATSDALQYEQYF.